The source of this T cell receptor (beta chain) is a study of regulatory T cells in long-lasting Graves disease. Study-wide points: Small numbers of samples may have cut accuracy. Newly diagnosed patients had higher TCR diversity than persistent Graves' patients did.

Sample time point: persistent/refractory GD, antithyroid drugs over 5 years with positive TRAb. RNA isolated from PBMCs was used to make the TCR library. This clonotype was counted at least ten times. Its matching antigen is unknown. With iRepertoire HTBI primers and Arm-PCR of CDR3 regions, TCR beta libraries were built. TCRdb recomputed calls from the multiplex PCR reads with MiXCR, one row per CDR3 protein. The sample has roughly 450,000 distinct CDR3 sequences, about 22% seen once. The receptor was isolated from a female donor with Graves disease. The sequencing here drew on peripheral blood mononuclear cells (PBMCs), taken when the disease was refractory, from a patient treated with antithyroid drugs.

CDR3: CASSRTSQGTETQYF. The CDR3 nucleotides read TGTGCCAGCAGTAGAACAAGCCAGGGTACAGAGACCCAGTACTTC. The chain carries TRBV7-2 and TRBJ2-5, with a possible D match to TRBD1 (5 bases). Trimming pared 6 bases from V and 4 bases from J, leaving 18 bases between. This CDR3 is 15 amino acids long. CDR1 is SGHTA, CDR2 FQGNSA, per germline.